This is a list of T cell receptor beta chains from one sample in a study of cytomegalovirus exposure and HLA in healthy donors. Sequencing was performed with immunoSEQ multiplex PCR; in TCRdb, only in-frame clones are kept and a portion is missing. The data hold around 150,000 clones, with 80% to 85% observed a single time. The material sequenced was PBMCs. The receptors originated from a middle-aged man in good health and CMV-seropositive. Both conserved end residues are part of each CDR3. The D gene is left open where the match is weak. Clone size, where shown, is once, few, many, or a class for clones that have expanded.

d_gene | j_gene | abundance | v_gene | CDR3nt | CDR3aa
- | TRBJ2-4 | few | TRBV19 | TGTGCCAGTAGTACAGGTCTAGCCAAAAACATTCAGTACTTC | CASSTGLAKNIQYF
TRBD2 | TRBJ2-3 | - | TRBV7-9 | TGTGCCAGCAGCCTAACGGGGGGGCCCGTAGATACGCAGTATTTT | CASSLTGGPVDTQYF
TRBD1 | TRBJ2-7 | - | TRBV5-1 | TGCGCCAGCACCTCCCCCGGGACAGGGGGCGGAGAGCAGTACTTC | CASTSPGTGGGEQYF
- | TRBJ2-5 | - | TRBV19 | TGTGCCAGTAACAGAGGACAGCACCAAGAGACCCAGTACTTC | CASNRGQHQETQYF
- | TRBJ2-6 | - | TRBV19 | TGTGCCAGTAGTACTACAGGGCCCCCCGTCCTGACTTTC | CASSTTGPPVLTF
- | TRBJ2-7 | - | TRBV10-3 | TGTGCCATCAGTGAGGTCCGCTCCTACGAGCAGTACTTC | CAISEVRSYEQYF
TRBD1 | TRBJ2-7 | - | TRBV13 | TGTGCCAGCAGCTTAGGCCGGGGGACAGGGGCCGCGGTCTACGAGCAGTACTTC | CASSLGRGTGAAVYEQYF
- | TRBJ1-2 | few | TRBV4-2 | TGTGCCAGCACCCAAGAACCCCAGGACTATGGCTACACCTTC | CASTQEPQDYGYTF
TRBD1 | TRBJ1-1 | - | TRBV18 | TGTGCCAGCTCAGGACAGGGGGCGGACACTGAAGCTTTCTTT | CASSGQGADTEAFF
- | TRBJ2-3 | once | TRBV5-3 | TGTGCCAGAAGTGCCCGGTCCCTAGCCGGGGGACTGGTAGATACGCAGTATTTT | CARSARSLAGGLVDTQYF
- | TRBJ2-7 | - | TRBV7-2 | TGTGCCAGCTCCCGGGGAGGAGTAACCTACGAGCAGTACTTC | CASSRGGVTYEQYF
- | TRBJ1-4 | - | TRBV28 | TGTGCCAGCAGGCGGACACTGACAGCAACTAATGAAAAACTGTTTTTT | CASRRTLTATNEKLFF
- | TRBJ2-2 | - | TRBV5-1 | TGCGCCAGCAGCTCGGACAGCACCGGGGAGCTGTTTTTT | CASSSDSTGELFF
TRBD2 | TRBJ2-1 | - | TRBV4-2 | TGTGCCAGCAGCCCTCGACTAGCGGGGACGTACAATGAGCAGTTCTTC | CASSPRLAGTYNEQFF
TRBD1 | TRBJ2-7 | few | TRBV9 | TGTGCCAGCAGCGCGGGACAGGGCCCCTACGAGCAGTACTTC | CASSAGQGPYEQYF
TRBD1 | TRBJ2-7 | - | TRBV6-5 | TGTGCCAGCAGATCCGACAGGGCCAAAAACTACGAGCAGTACTTC | CASRSDRAKNYEQYF
TRBD1 | TRBJ2-1 | once | TRBV4-1 | TGCGCCAGCAGCGGGACAGGGGTGGGTAGTGAGCAGTTCTTC | CASSGTGVGSEQFF
- | TRBJ1-6 | few | TRBV27 | TGTGCCAGCAGTTTCGCGAGGGAAATTTCCTATAATTCACCCCTCCACTTT | CASSFAREISYNSPLHF
- | TRBJ2-7 | - | TRBV10-1 | TGCGCCAGCACGAGGGCAAGGCGAAAATGCGAGCAGTACTTC | CASTRARRKCEQYF
TRBD2 | TRBJ2-5 | - | TRBV15 | TGTGCCACCAGCAGAGTTCAAGGCGGGGGCCAAGAGACCCAGTACTTC | CATSRVQGGGQETQYF
TRBD1 | TRBJ2-3 | once | TRBV4-2 | TGTGCCAGCAGCCACCCGGGACAGGGGGCGTCAGATACGCAGTATTTT | CASSHPGQGASDTQYF
TRBD2 | TRBJ2-7 | - | TRBV6-5 | TGTGCCAGCAGTTACCAATCTAGCGGGGACTCCTACGAGCAGTACTTC | CASSYQSSGDSYEQYF
TRBD2 | TRBJ2-1 | once | TRBV18 | TGTGCCAGCTCACCCTCCTCCGCGGGAGGGCACAATGAGCAGTTCTTC | CASSPSSAGGHNEQFF
- | TRBJ1-1 | few | TRBV25-1 | TGTGCCAGCAGTGCAGCGGGCCAGCATCACGCTTTCTTT | CASSAAGQHHAFF
TRBD1 | TRBJ1-6 | - | TRBV5-5 | TGTGCCAGCAGCCAAGGGACAGACTATAATTCACCCCTCCACTTT | CASSQGTDYNSPLHF
TRBD2 | TRBJ2-1 | - | TRBV5-8 | TGTGCCAGCAGCCCTAGCGGGCTCTACAATGAGCAGTTCTTC | CASSPSGLYNEQFF
- | TRBJ2-7 | once | TRBV27 | TGTGCCAGCATGAGGAGTCGGAATTCTGCCTACGAGCAGTACTTC | CASMRSRNSAYEQYF
- | TRBJ2-3 | - | TRBV19 | TGTGCCAGTAGTCTAGGACTTAGCACAGATACGCAGTATTTT | CASSLGLSTDTQYF
TRBD1 | TRBJ2-5 | - | TRBV7-9 | TGTGCCAGCAGCCCGGACAGGGCGCCCCTCCGACAAGAGACCCAGTACTTC | CASSPDRAPLRQETQYF
- | TRBJ1-6 | - | TRBV5-1 | TGCGCCAGCAGCTTGGTTCGTCCAGGGTTTGGTTCACCCCTCCACTTT | CASSLVRPGFGSPLHF
- | TRBJ2-3 | - | TRBV27 | TGTGCCAGCAGTTTTATTTTAGGGGGAACAGATACGCAGTATTTT | CASSFILGGTDTQYF
- | TRBJ2-2 | - | TRBV9 | TGTGCCAGCAGCCGAGAAGGTTCCCAGGCCGGGGAGCTGTTTTTT | CASSREGSQAGELFF
- | TRBJ1-4 | once | TRBV19 | TGTGCCAGTAGCTCCGCGGGATGGAATGAAAAACTGTTTTTT | CASSSAGWNEKLFF
- | TRBJ2-1 | - | TRBV7-2 | TGTGCCAGCAGCTCCCGCTTAGCCGGCAAAGAGCAGTTCTTC | CASSSRLAGKEQFF
- | TRBJ1-6 | - | TRBV28 | TGTGCCAGCAGTCTCCGGGACATCTATAATTCACCCCTCCACTTT | CASSLRDIYNSPLHF
TRBD1 | TRBJ1-1 | - | TRBV30 | TGTGCCTGGAGGTGGACAGGGAAGGGGAACACTGAAGCTTTCTTT | CAWRWTGKGNTEAFF
- | TRBJ2-5 | once | TRBV27 | TGTGCCAGCAGTTTATCGTTTCCGGGACTCAGAAAACAAGAGACCCAGTACTTC | CASSLSFPGLRKQETQYF
TRBD2 | TRBJ2-1 | - | TRBV14 | TGTGCCAGCAGCCAAGATTTCGGGGGGGCGTACAATGAGCAGTTCTTC | CASSQDFGGAYNEQFF
TRBD1 | TRBJ2-7 | few | TRBV6-6 | TGTGCCAGCAAATACGGACAGGGCTCCTACGAGCAGTACTTC | CASKYGQGSYEQYF
TRBD1 | TRBJ1-1 | - | TRBV27 | TGTGCCAGCAGTGTCAGGGGGCGAGGAACTGAAGCTTTCTTT | CASSVRGRGTEAFF
- | TRBJ1-5 | - | TRBV4-2 | TGTGCCAGCAGCCAAGCCGGGGAGGATGATCAGCCCCAGCATTTT | CASSQAGEDDQPQHF
- | TRBJ2-5 | - | TRBV5-4 | TGTGCCAGCAGCTTGGCGGCGGACCGGGGGGAGACCCAGTACTTC | CASSLAADRGETQYF
- | TRBJ2-7 | - | TRBV5-4 | TGTGCCAGCAGCCAGGACACCCAGAGCTCCTACGAGCAGTACTTC | CASSQDTQSSYEQYF
TRBD2 | TRBJ2-7 | - | TRBV9 | TGTGCCAGCAGCGTAGGCCTAGCGGCCTCCTACGAGCAGTACTTC | CASSVGLAASYEQYF
TRBD2 | TRBJ2-1 | - | TRBV9 | TGTGCCAGCAGCCCCGGACTAGCGGGTGGTAACAATGAGCAGTTCTTC | CASSPGLAGGNNEQFF
- | TRBJ2-6 | - | TRBV7-9 | TGTGCCAGCATCTTTTCCGGGGGAGGCTCTGGGGCCAACGTCCTGACTTTC | CASIFSGGGSGANVLTF
- | TRBJ1-2 | - | TRBV5-6 | TGTGCCAGCAGCTTGGGCGGGAAACCTAACTATGGCTACACCTTC | CASSLGGKPNYGYTF
- | TRBJ1-2 | - | TRBV28 | TGTGCCAGCAATACAGGGAACTATGGCTACACCTTC | CASNTGNYGYTF
TRBD1 | TRBJ2-7 | - | TRBV6-1 | TGTGCCAGCAGACCGACAGGGTCCTACGAGCAGTACTTC | CASRPTGSYEQYF
TRBD2 | TRBJ2-1 | once | TRBV11-2 | TGTACCAGCAGCTTAGTCCCTCTACTAGCGGGGGGGCAGCGTGAGCAGTTCTTC | CTSSLVPLLAGGQREQFF
TRBD2 | TRBJ2-3 | - | TRBV19 | TGTGCCAGTAGTCTTGGACTAGCGGGAGGTAGAGATACGCAGTATTTT | CASSLGLAGGRDTQYF
TRBD1 | TRBJ2-7 | - | TRBV28 | TGTGCCAGCAATCCGGGACAGGGCCACGAGCAGTACTTC | CASNPGQGHEQYF
- | TRBJ2-3 | - | TRBV5-4 | TGTGCCAGCAGCTTGGCCGTCTCCACTCGGGTAGCAGATACGCAGTATTTT | CASSLAVSTRVADTQYF
TRBD1 | TRBJ1-5 | - | TRBV27 | TGTGCCAGCAGTTTTGACAGGGGGTGGCCCCAGCATTTT | CASSFDRGWPQHF
- | TRBJ1-1 | few | TRBV5-8 | TGTGCCAGCAGCGTTATTATGAACACTGAAGCTTTCTTT | CASSVIMNTEAFF
TRBD1 | TRBJ2-1 | - | TRBV5-6 | TGTGCCAGCAGCTTGAATAGGGGACAGGATGAATTCTTC | CASSLNRGQDEFF
- | TRBJ2-6 | - | TRBV5-1 | TGCGCCAGCAGGAGAGATACAGGCTCTGGGGCCAACGTCCTGACTTTC | CASRRDTGSGANVLTF
- | TRBJ1-6 | few | TRBV7-9 | TGTGCCAGCAGCTTAGAGGGGGGGGTTTCACCCCTCCACTTT | CASSLEGGVSPLHF